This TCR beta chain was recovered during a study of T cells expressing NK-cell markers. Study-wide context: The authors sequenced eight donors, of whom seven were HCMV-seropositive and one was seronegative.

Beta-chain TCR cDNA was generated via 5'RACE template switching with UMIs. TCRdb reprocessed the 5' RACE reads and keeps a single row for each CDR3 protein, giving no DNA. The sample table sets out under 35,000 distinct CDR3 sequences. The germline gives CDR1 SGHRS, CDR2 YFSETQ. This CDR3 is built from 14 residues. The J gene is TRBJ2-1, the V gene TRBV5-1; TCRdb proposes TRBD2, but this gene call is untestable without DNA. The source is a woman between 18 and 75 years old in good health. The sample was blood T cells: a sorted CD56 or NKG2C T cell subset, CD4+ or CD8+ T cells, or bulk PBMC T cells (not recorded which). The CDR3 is CASSLLGGEDEQFF.